This TCR beta chain was sequenced in a study of blood T cells in healthy people across ages. It was approximately 9 milliliters of peripheral blood that were drawn from each donor. Using a J-beta primer mix together with a sample-barcoded 5' primer, a second PCR was run for about 6 to 11 cycles. TCRdb used MiXCR to reprocess the 5' RACE reads, holding one entry per CDR3 protein. The sample gives 800,000 or so distinct CDR3 sequences, roughly 46% of which show up once; about a sixth is in the top ten. CDR1 and CDR2 (germline): LGHNA, YSLEER. The CDR3 consists of 17 residues. V lost 0 bases, J lost 4 bases, and 8 bases stayed unmatched. This clonotype was observed a handful of times. Its antigen is unknown. Overall study results and limits: Naive T cell percentage showed a strong correlation with the diversity of TCR beta. Nothing was known about donor CMV status, and this possibly confounded expanded clonotype changes.

The sample taken for sequencing was blood. This TCR derives from an elderly man in good health. The chain couples TRBV4-3 to TRBJ1-4; 7 bases align to TRBD1. The CDR3 region has the DNA TGCGCCAGCAGCCAAGATGACAGGGACCCTTTTAATGAAAAACTGTTTTTT. Encoded protein: CASSQDDRDPFNEKLFF.